The source of this TCR beta chain is a study of blood T cell repertoires in COVID-19. Assay used: immunoSEQ multiplex PCR; TCRdb lists only in-frame clones, some missing. The table shows more than 55,000 clones, with about 78% occurring only once. The CDR3 consists of 14 residues. Germline CDR1 SGHNT, CDR2 YYREEE (reference sequence). The ends were cut back, 3 bases at V and 7 bases at J, with 13 bases in the middle. This clone has just one count. The clonotype comes from an older man with active or convalescent COVID-19. The sequenced sample was peripheral blood. The gene calls are TRBV5-4 and TRBJ1-4, with no clear D. In DNA, the CDR3 is TGTGCCAGCAGCTCGGAACAACTAAGTGAAAAACTGTTTTTT. Translation: CASSSEQLSEKLFF.